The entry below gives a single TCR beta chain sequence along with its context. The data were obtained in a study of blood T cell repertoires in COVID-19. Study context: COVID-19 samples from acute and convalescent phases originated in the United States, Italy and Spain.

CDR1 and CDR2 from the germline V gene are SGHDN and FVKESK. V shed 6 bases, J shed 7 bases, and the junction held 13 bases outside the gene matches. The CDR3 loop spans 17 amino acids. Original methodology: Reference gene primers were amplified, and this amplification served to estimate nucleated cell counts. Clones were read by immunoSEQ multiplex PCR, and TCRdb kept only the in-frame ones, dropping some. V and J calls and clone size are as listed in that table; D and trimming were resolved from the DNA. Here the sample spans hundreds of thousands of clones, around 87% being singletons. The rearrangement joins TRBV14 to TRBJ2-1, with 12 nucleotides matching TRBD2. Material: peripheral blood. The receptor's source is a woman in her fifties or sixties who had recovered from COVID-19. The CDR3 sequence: CASRHSHGLAGGNEQFF. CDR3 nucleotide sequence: TGTGCCAGCAGGCACTCCCACGGGCTAGCGGGAGGGAATGAGCAGTTCTTC.